The present T cell receptor beta chain was sequenced within a study of graft-versus-host responses after intestinal transplantation. Study-level information: Multivisceral, liver-intestinal, or isolated intestinal grafts were transplanted into recipients. Each recipient received anti-thymocyte globulin induction, then tacrolimus and steroids for approximately three years.

Germline V gene data show CDR1 as SGHTS and CDR2 as YDEGEE. The CDR3 is 15 residues long. The V gene lost 0 bases and the J gene lost 3 bases, with 11 bases spanning the gap. This table comes from immunoSEQ multiplex PCR, and its TCRdb copy is limited to in-frame clones, with some not included. The sample holds 150,000 or so clones; 80% to 95% are singletons and the top ten take approximately 0.2%. Findings of the study overall: Allografts of one patient group, those with graft-donor T cell macrochimerism, had high graft-versus-host to host-versus-graft clonal ratios. GvH clones detected in recipient marrow included some appearing first in ileum or blood.

Worth noting for this clone: What it binds is unknown.

This sequence originates from a human donor who received an intestinal transplant. Sequences were derived from unstimulated CD4+ T cells sorted from spleen or lymph node cells, sampled before intestinal transplant. The gene calls are TRBV5-8 and TRBJ2-3; unclear D gene. The CDR3 region is CASSLALLRTDTQYF. CDR3 DNA: TGTGCCAGCAGCTTGGCCCTTCTCCGGACAGATACGCAGTATTTT.